The 12 T cell receptor beta chains reported below all come from one sample, sequenced in a study of CD4+ T cells in melanoma. The table came from immunoSEQ multiplex PCR; TCRdb's copy has only in-frame clones and leaves some out. The table lists some 19,000 clones, 78% of them singletons. These receptors all stem from a human donor with melanoma.

The V gene is TRBV9, the J gene TRBJ1-6; a possible D gene is TRBD1 (5 bases). The germline CDR1 and CDR2 sequences are SGDLS and YYNGEE. This CDR3 spans 15 amino acids. Between the trimmed V and J ends, which lost 1 base and 7 bases, there was a span of 12 bases. The CDR3: CASSVSTGANSPLHF. The DNA of the CDR3 is TGTGCCAGCAGCGTATCAACAGGCGCGAATTCACCCCTCCACTTT.

Written as DNA, the CDR3 is TGCGCCAGCAGCTTGGAACTAGACGATTCCGGGGAGCTGTTTTTT. It is translated as CASSLELDDSGELFF. The chain has TRBV5-1 and TRBJ2-2; TRBD2 might be the D (5 bases). V lost 0 bases, J lost 6 bases, and 12 bases lay in between. CDR3 size: 15 residues. Per germline, CDR1 SGHRS and CDR2 YFSETQ. The full variable domain, with the rest looked up from reference TRBV5-1 and TRBJ2-2, is KAGVTQTPRYLIKTRGQQVTLSCSPISGHRSVSWYQQTPGQGLQFLFEYFSETQRNKGNFPGRFSGRQFSNSRSEMNVSTLELGDSALYLCASSLELDDSGELFFGEGSRLTVL.

This chain connects TRBV7-9 to TRBJ1-4, with D tentatively TRBD1 (6 bases). The CDR3 runs 14 residues. V dropped 5 bases and J dropped 6 bases, with 13 bases sitting between them. Germline V gene data show CDR1 as SEHNR and CDR2 as FQNEAQ (reference sequence). In DNA form, the CDR3 reads TGTGCCAGCAGCAACGGACAGTGGGATGAAAAACTGTTTTTT. Protein sequence: CASSNGQWDEKLFF.

This clone showed up just a few times. The chain is built from TRBV10-2 and TRBJ2-1, with 7 bases that match TRBD2. The germline V gene encodes CDR1 WSHSY and CDR2 SAAADI. The CDR3 runs to 14 residues. The V segment lost 4 bases and the J segment 6 bases; nucleotides outside the gene matches: 6. The CDR3 here is CASSGWGLSNEQFF. DNA for the CDR3: TGCGCCAGCAGTGGCTGGGGACTATCCAATGAGCAGTTCTTC.

V gene TRBV6-6 combines with J gene TRBJ2-3; 7 positions match TRBD1. The germline V gene encodes CDR1 MNHNY and CDR2 SVGAGI (reference sequence). The CDR3 is 15 amino acids. Trimming removed 4 bases from V and 1 base from J; junction bases left unmatched: 5. CDR3 region: CASSLRQGRTDTQYF. CDR3 in DNA: TGTGCCAGCAGTTTGCGACAGGGCCGCACAGATACGCAGTATTTT.

V gene TRBV7-9 combines with J gene TRBJ2-7; TRBD1 might be the D (6 bases). The CDR3 length is 14 residues. CDR1 and CDR2 (germline): SEHNR, FQNEAQ (reference sequence). The V gene lost 1 base and the J gene lost 1 base, with 8 bases spanning the gap. The CDR3 nucleotides are TGTGCCAGCAGCTTAGTTCAGGGGTCCTACGAGCAGTACTTC. It translates to CASSLVQGSYEQYF.

Worth noting for this clone: This CDR3 is also generated by other DNA sequences in the sample. This chain links TRBV5-1 with TRBJ1-3; D gene unclear. Looked up from germline, CDR1 is SGHRS and CDR2 is YFSETQ. Trimming took 0 bases from V and 2 from J, leaving 9 bases between them. The CDR3 is 15 amino acids. The CDR3 loop reads CASSLVGVPGNTIYF. The CDR3 DNA is TGCGCCAGCAGCTTGGTTGGCGTTCCTGGAAACACCATATATTTT.

Comments on this clone: A junction end diverges from the germline sequence, so it may reflect a read error. The V gene is TRBV7-8, the J gene TRBJ2-7; the D gene is possibly TRBD1 (5 bases). Looked up from germline, CDR1 is SGHVS and CDR2 is FQNEAQ. The CDR3 is 13 residues long. The CDR3 loop is CASRVGPAYEQYF. In DNA, the CDR3 is TGTGCTAGCAGGGTGGGGCCGGCATACGAGCAGTACTTC.

V and J are TRBV5-1 and TRBJ2-5, with no clear D. Germline CDR1 and CDR2: SGHRS and YFSETQ. CDR3 length: 18 residues. Trimming shortened V by 0 bases and J by 0 bases, and 18 bases separated the two germline ends. The CDR3 DNA is TGCGCCAGCAGCTTGGGTCGACTGGACGCCCTGTACCAAGAGACCCAGTACTTC. This codes for CASSLGRLDALYQETQYF.

The V gene is TRBV6-1, the J gene TRBJ1-1; D ambiguous. The V end was cut by 6 bases, the J end by 4 bases, with 12 bases between. Germline V gives CDR1 MNHNS, CDR2 SASEGT. This CDR3 has 13 residues. CDR3 sequence: CASRFTRTTEAFF. In DNA form, the CDR3 reads TGTGCCAGCAGGTTTACGAGGACCACTGAAGCTTTCTTT.

The V gene is TRBV11-2, the J gene TRBJ2-3; 7 bases map to TRBD1. Per the germline V gene, CDR1 is SGHAT and CDR2 is FQNNGV. V was pared by 4 bases and J by 1 base, with 2 bases of the junction left unmatched. This CDR3 spans 14 amino acids. The CDR3 region has the DNA TGTGCCAGCAGCTACGGGACAGGCACAGATACGCAGTATTTT. Its translation: CASSYGTGTDTQYF.

This clone was counted a few times. J is TRBJ1-5 and V is TRBV7-2; D not resolved. The CDR3 loop spans 14 amino acids. Germline CDR1 reads SGHTA; CDR2 reads FQGNSA. Between the trimmed V and J ends, which lost 1 base and 3 bases, there was a span of 7 bases. CDR3 protein: CASSLGRNNQPQHF. As DNA, the CDR3 is TGTGCCAGCAGCTTAGGACGGAACAATCAGCCCCAGCATTTT.